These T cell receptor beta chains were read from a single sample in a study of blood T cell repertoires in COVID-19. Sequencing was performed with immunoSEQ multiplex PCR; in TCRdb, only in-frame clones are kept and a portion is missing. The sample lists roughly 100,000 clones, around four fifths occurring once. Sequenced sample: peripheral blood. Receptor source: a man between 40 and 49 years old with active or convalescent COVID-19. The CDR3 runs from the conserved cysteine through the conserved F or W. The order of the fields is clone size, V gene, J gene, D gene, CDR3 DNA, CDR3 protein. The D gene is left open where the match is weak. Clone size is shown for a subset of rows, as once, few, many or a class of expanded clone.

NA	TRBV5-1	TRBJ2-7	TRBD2	TGCGCCAGCAGCCCTGCTGGACTAGCGGGAACCTACGAGCAGTACTTC	CASSPAGLAGTYEQYF
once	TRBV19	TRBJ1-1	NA	TGTGCCAGTAGGAGGACTGAAGCTTTCTTT	CASRRTEAFF
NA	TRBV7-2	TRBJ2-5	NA	TGTGCCAGCAGCCAGCCGACAGGTTTGGAGACCCAGTACTTC	CASSQPTGLETQYF
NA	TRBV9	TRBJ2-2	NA	TGTGCCAGCAGCGTAGGCGGGGTCGGGGAGCTGTTTTTT	CASSVGGVGELFF
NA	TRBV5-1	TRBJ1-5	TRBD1	TGCGCCAGCAGCTTGGGCACAGGGGGCGCGGGCAATCAGCCCCAGCATTTT	CASSLGTGGAGNQPQHF
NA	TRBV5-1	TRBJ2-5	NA	TGCGCCAGCAGCTATGGAGGGTTGGGAGAGACCCAGTACTTC	CASSYGGLGETQYF
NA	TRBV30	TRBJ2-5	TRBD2	TGTGCCTGGAGTTCACTAGCGGGGGCCCCTCAAGAGACCCAGTACTTC	CAWSSLAGAPQETQYF
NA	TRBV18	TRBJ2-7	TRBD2	TGTGCCAGCTCATCTCCTACGACTAGCGGAAACTACGAGCAGTACTTC	CASSSPTTSGNYEQYF
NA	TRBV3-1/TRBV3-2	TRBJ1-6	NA	TGTGCCAGCAGCCCCATTGGGCCCGGGAGCTCCTATAATTCACCCCTCCACTTT	CASSPIGPGSSYNSPLHF
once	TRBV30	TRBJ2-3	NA	TGTGCCAGAAAAGGGGACACAGATACGCAGTATTTT	CARKGDTDTQYF
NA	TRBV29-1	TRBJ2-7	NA	TGCAGCGTTGATCAGCTCAGCGGTTCCTACGAGCAGTACTTC	CSVDQLSGSYEQYF
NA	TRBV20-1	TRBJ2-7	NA	TGCAGTGCTTACAGGGACTACGAGCAGTACTTC	CSAYRDYEQYF
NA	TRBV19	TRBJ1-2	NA	TGTGCCAGTAGTCCCCGGGACGGGGGGACCACTAACTATGGCTACACCTTC	CASSPRDGGTTNYGYTF
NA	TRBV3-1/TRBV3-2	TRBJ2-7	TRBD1	TGTGCCAGCAGCCAATTCCGGGACAGGGGCCGGGAGCAGTACTTC	CASSQFRDRGREQYF